The TCR beta chain under discussion was sequenced for a study of T cells after yellow fever vaccination. General observations from the study: Post-booster reappearance was seen for most primary-vaccination clones (about 96% CD4, roughly 88% CD8).

For TCR, cDNA came from 5'RACE template switching, which added a universal primer site and UMIs. TCRdb used MiXCR to reprocess the 5' RACE reads, holding one entry per CDR3 protein. The sample carries some 48,000 distinct CDR3 sequences, just under 6.5% recorded once. V was clipped by 6 bases and J by 16 bases, with 16 bases between them. This CDR3 has 11 amino acids. CDR1 is MNHEY, CDR2 SVGAGI, per germline. The sample holds a few counts of this clonotype. This TCR was sampled from a young man who received the YFV17D yellow fever vaccine. The specimen was PBMCs, either bulk or a sorted T-cell subset (CD4+, CD8+, memory, or dextramer-sorted; not recorded which), collected 45 days after the yellow fever booster vaccination. The rearrangement links TRBV6-5 to TRBJ1-3, with a tentative D call TRBD1 (6 bases). CDR3 DNA: TGTGCCAGCAGCGGGGCGAGAGGACAGTATTTT. Translation: CASSGARGQYF.